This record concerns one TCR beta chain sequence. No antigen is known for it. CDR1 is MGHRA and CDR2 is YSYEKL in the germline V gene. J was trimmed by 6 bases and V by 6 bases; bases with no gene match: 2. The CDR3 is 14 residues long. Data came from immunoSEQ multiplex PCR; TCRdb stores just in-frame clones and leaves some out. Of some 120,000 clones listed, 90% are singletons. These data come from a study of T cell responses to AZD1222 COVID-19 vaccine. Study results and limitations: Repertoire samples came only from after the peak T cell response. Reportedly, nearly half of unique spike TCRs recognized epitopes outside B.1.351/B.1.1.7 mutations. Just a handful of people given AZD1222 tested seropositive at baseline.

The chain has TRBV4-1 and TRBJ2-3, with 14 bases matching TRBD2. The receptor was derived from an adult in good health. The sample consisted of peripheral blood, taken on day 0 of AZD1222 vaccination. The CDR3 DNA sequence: TGCGCCAGCAGTGGACTAGCGGGAGGTGATACGCAGTATTTT. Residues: CASSGLAGGDTQYF.